This T cell receptor delta chain came from a study of Vδ1+ human thymocytes (dated by TCRdb to 2017 to 2018). Regarding the study in general: As a data resource, the study described the mRNA-level TRG and TRD CDR3 repertoires of highly purified Vdelta1+ thymocytes obtained from young children. The multiplex-based CDR3 amplicon strategy had previously been validated against 5'RACE-based CDR3 amplicon generation methods.

For CDR1 and CDR2, the germline V gene lists TSWWSYY and QGS. Deletion took 7 bases off V and 8 bases off J, with a span of 14 bases between the germline ends. The CDR3 has 12 amino acids, counting the end cysteine and phenylalanine. This entry keeps only the CDR3 DNA: 36 bases, framed from base 1. RNA extraction was performed with the RNeasy mini kit, and reverse transcription was done with Superscript III. CDR3 amplicons were generated by multiplex PCR with pooled V-gene forward primers and a constant-region reverse primer carrying Illumina adaptor overhangs. After gel purification, amplicons were indexed with Nextera index primers over roughly 8 extra PCR cycles and were then purified with AMPure XP beads. Sequencing of libraries was performed on an Illumina MiSeq using paired-end 250 bp reads, dual indexing and an approximately 21% PhiX spike-in. The original pipeline was this. FastQC was used to quality check the reads, while ea-utils fastq-join merged the TRG read pairs. IMGT/HighV-QUEST was used to annotate the sequences, only productive sequences with an unambiguous V-gene assignment were kept, and clonotypes were defined as sequences sharing an identical CDR3 sequence. For downstream analysis, VDJtools 1.1.1, tcR 2.2.3, Treemap and vegan Shannon diversity in R 3.4.4 were used. TCRdb called clones afresh from the public reads with CATT; identical DNA rows were later merged. The V and J calls and clone size are TCRdb's, not the authors'. Within this sample are about 55,000 delta-chain clones, with more than 15% of them counted one time only. In total, the top ten clones hold approximately 0.5% of the sample.

As to this clone: No cognate antigen has been identified for it. Base qualities are missing; no much larger clone stands one base away.

Thymic samples were depleted of alphabeta T cells, then CD3+ TCRVdelta1+ TCRVdelta2- thymocytes were FACS-sorted. The purity of the sorted Vdelta1+ thymocytes was between roughly 97% and 99.6%. Thymic specimens came from fewer than 10 paediatric patients undergoing corrective cardiac surgery, aged from about 5 days to 17 months. After the thymic tissue was dispersed, mononuclear cells were isolated using a Histopaque-1077 density gradient. For staining, the antibodies used were anti-TCRVdelta1 clone TS8.2, anti-TCRVdelta2 clone B6, anti-CD3 clone HIT3a and anti-TCRalphabeta clone IP26. Results the study describes overall, beyond this receptor: The thymic TRG and TRD repertoires appeared highly polyclonal, with Gaussian CDR3 length distributions, in contrast to the oligoclonal repertoires of peripheral blood. Even though sort purity was high, roughly 21% of thymic TRD sequences were Vdelta2 (and few were Vdelta3), which was not the case for the peripheral blood Vdelta1+ controls. Because unexpected Vdelta2 sequences could lead to misinterpretation of bulk repertoire data, the authors recommended using highly purified populations and single-cell validation. Donors did not cluster by age or sex, so the analyses were not stratified by age or sex. Donors shared many TRG clonotypes (up to roughly 6.9x10^3), but TRD repertoires were essentially private, with at most 130 shared.

The sequence was obtained from a boy under two years old who had congenital heart surgery. The sequence links TRDV1 to TRDJ1, with the identity of the D gene unclear. Sequenced material: Vdelta1+ gamma-delta thymocytes from the thymus. The sample's cell subset or site, from its label and the paper: FACS-sorted CD3+ TCRalphabeta- TCRVdelta1+ TCRVdelta2- thymocytes. The sequenced DNA is TGTGCTCTTGTGACCATCGAGGGGAAACTCATCTTT. It is translated as CALVTIEGKLIF.